This entry describes one TCR beta chain. This clonotype was found a few times. Its antigen remains unidentified. Possible read error: a much larger clone is one base away. TCR beta CDR3 regions were amplified from RNA transcripts. A first-round RT-PCR of the TCR CDR3 used the HTBI primer set with the Qiagen OneStep RT-PCR kit. The libraries were constructed in a second round of multiplex PCR and then size-selected and purified. Libraries were sequenced paired-end with 100 bp reads on an Illumina HiSeq2000. Regarding the original processing steps: SOAPnuke was used to process the raw data, with reads discarded if the reads contained adapters or uncalled bases, had a mean Phred below 15, or lacked an exact constant-primer or identifier match. COPE v1.2.5 was used to merge high-quality paired reads, and clonotypes were defined as unique nucleotide sequences. Clonotypes were aligned to IMGT TRBV, TRBD and TRBJ reference segments using MiTCR v1.1. Only V-J combinations with frequency above 0.0001, covering about 99% of repertoires, were analysed. The TCS score was defined as F50 (clonal expansion) divided by E x V (chaos), with BLOSUM62-based TCRdist calculated between CDR3 peptides within each V-J. Welch's t-statistics and random forest reduced some 510 V-J features to roughly 13, which were used in a naive Bayes classifier (R e1071). TCRdb ran its own pipeline on the public reads, namely fastp trimming at Q25 and MiXCR clone calling, and kept in-frame beta chains. Each record represents a unique CDR3 protein, reported with the most common genes and DNA among its rows. The V and J calls and clone size come from TCRdb's table, not from the authors' own analysis. This sample holds fewer than 600,000 distinct CDR3 sequences; around 15% were observed only once. The top ten constitute approximately 15% of the sample.

The record originates from a study of T cells in Graves' hyperthyroidism and ophthalmopathy (dated by TCRdb to about 2019). In the study overall: Peripheral blood samples were taken at the time of initial diagnosis, prior to any treatment. A discovery cohort of about a hundred patients, about 44 with Graves' ophthalmopathy and more than 55 with stable Graves' hyperthyroidism, was used to find distinguishing TCR V-J signatures. Prospective prediction of ophthalmopathy was tested in an independent validation cohort consisting of 18 to 20 hyperthyroidism patients and more than 15 patients who later progressed to ophthalmopathy. The approximately 90 discovery patients were randomly split 7:3 into training and test sets. In roughly six Graves' hyperthyroidism patients, the study also compared T-cell repertoires from thyroid tissue with T-cell repertoires from blood. After sampling, hyperthyroidism patients received methimazole starting at 30 mg daily, and ophthalmopathy patients received high-dose intravenous methylprednisolone. The paper reports TCR Vbeta CDR3 sequencing of some 140 peripheral blood samples: some 41 ophthalmopathy, some 80 hyperthyroidism and around 17 progressor patients.

The study at large found these results: Most expanded thyroid clonotypes (frequency above 0.001) were also detected in blood, suggesting blood repertoires may reflect thyroid immune responses. No statistical method was used to fix the sample size in advance, and group allocation was not hidden from the investigators. In validation, the model predicted progression to ophthalmopathy with 55% to 71% sensitivity and less than 75% specificity, a median of approximately 6.5 months before onset. Ophthalmopathy was separated from stable hyperthyroidism by a 13 V-J signature model, with about 88% sensitivity and roughly 81% specificity obtained in cross-validation and 80%/75% obtained in testing.

Stable Graves' hyperthyroidism was defined as the absence of progression to ophthalmopathy over 18 months of follow-up. Hyperthyroidism patients were newly diagnosed, had a disease duration of under 2 months, and were aged 18 to 65 years. Patients with uncontrolled infections, other autoimmune diseases, pregnancy or lactation were excluded. Diagnoses relied on clinical symptoms, serum thyroxine and TRAb, thyroid ultrasound and orbital computed tomography. PBMCs were isolated from 10 ml of fresh peripheral blood by Ficoll-Paque density gradient centrifugation. Total RNA was extracted using Trizol reagent, and RNA quality was assessed on an Agilent 2100 Bioanalyzer. The sequenced sample consisted of blood. The source is a middle-aged woman with Graves' hyperthyroidism.

CDR3 protein: CASSLAALSPYNEQFF. The sequenced DNA: TGTGCCAGCAGCTTGGCAGCACTGAGCCCCTACAATGAGCAGTTCTTC. Rearrangement joined TRBV11-1 to TRBJ2-1; confidence is insufficient to name the D gene. CDR1 and CDR2 (SGHAT, FQDESV) derive from the germline V gene (reference sequence). Relative to germline, V is 3 bases shorter and J is 2 bases shorter, with 14 bases between their ends. Taken from cysteine to phenylalanine, the CDR3 has 16 residues. Just the 48-base CDR3 DNA is kept, in frame starting at base 1.